A single T cell receptor (beta chain) is shown here with its context. Its antigen is still unknown. The sample belongs to a study of cytomegalovirus exposure and HLA in healthy donors. PCR involved 60 Vbeta and 13 Jbeta primers. Some clones are missing from TCRdb's copy, which holds only in-frame ones; the method was immunoSEQ multiplex PCR. The sample lists about 260,000 clones, roughly 81% occurring once. This CDR3 has 16 residues. V lost 0 bases to trimming and J lost 0 bases, with 12 bases between them. Per germline, CDR1 SGHAT and CDR2 FQNNGV. General observations from the study: HLA restriction was apparent for most CMV-associated TCR beta chains in a later analysis. Per a later analysis, HLA-associated TCR beta chains showed more clonal expansion than other, equally common TCR beta chains.

This receptor was obtained from a woman aged 40 to 50 in good health and CMV-seropositive. The chain recombines TRBV11-2 with TRBJ2-7; a weak D match, TRBD2 (5 bases). Material for sequencing was PBMCs. CDR3: CASSLDAAGPSYEQYF. Written as DNA, the CDR3 is TGTGCCAGCAGCTTAGATGCGGCGGGTCCCTCCTACGAGCAGTACTTC.